The rows below give T cell receptor beta chains drawn from one sample of a study of blood T cell repertoires in COVID-19. Generated by immunoSEQ multiplex PCR, the TCRdb table keeps only in-frame clones and is missing some. This repertoire shows roughly 250,000 clones, approximately 87% found once; its top ten account for 2% to 3%. The source material was peripheral blood. All receptors derive from a woman between 50 and 59 years old with acute or convalescent COVID-19. Each CDR3 is given with its conserved first and last residue. A D gene is named only where the DNA matches it firmly. Rows may omit the clone size; those that give it use once, few, many or a size class.

clone_size j_call d_call v_call cdr3_aa cdr3_nt
- TRBJ1-1 - TRBV12-3/TRBV12-4 CASSLSSGPEAFF TGTGCCAGCAGTTTAAGCTCTGGGCCTGAAGCTTTCTTT
- TRBJ1-6 TRBD1 TRBV5-4 CASSVGTDNSPLHF TGTGCCAGCAGCGTCGGGACAGATAATTCACCCCTCCACTTT
- TRBJ1-4 - TRBV28 CASSFPPEGEKLFF TGTGCCAGCAGCTTCCCGCCGGAGGGTGAAAAACTGTTTTTT
- TRBJ2-3 - TRBV7-2 CASSSHPEDTQYF TGTGCCAGCAGCTCACACCCCGAAGATACGCAGTATTTT
- TRBJ2-1 - TRBV5-1 CASGRGAPRDNEQFF TGCGCCAGCGGTCGGGGGGCCCCAAGAGACAATGAGCAGTTCTTC
- TRBJ2-3 - TRBV27 CASSPRRQRTDTQYF TGTGCCAGCAGTCCGAGGCGACAGCGCACAGATACGCAGTATTTT
once TRBJ2-5 TRBD2 TRBV29-1 CSVVTSGETQYF TGCAGCGTTGTAACTAGCGGTGAGACCCAGTACTTC
- TRBJ1-3 TRBD1 TRBV28 CASTPRGTGVSGNTIYF TGTGCCAGCACCCCCCGGGGGACAGGGGTCTCTGGAAACACCATATATTTT
- TRBJ1-3 - TRBV9 CASSVASRQGISGNTIYF TGTGCCAGCAGCGTAGCATCACGGCAGGGGATTTCTGGAAACACCATATATTTT
- TRBJ1-4 - TRBV9 CASSVSQGGEKLFF TGTGCCAGCAGCGTAAGCCAGGGTGGGGAAAAACTGTTTTTT
- TRBJ2-2 TRBD1 TRBV27 CASSILSGTGSTGELFF TGTGCCAGCAGTATACTTTCCGGGACAGGGTCGACCGGGGAGCTGTTTTTT
- TRBJ2-1 - TRBV24-1 CATSDHPYEGLYNEQFF TGTGCCACCAGTGACCACCCCTACGAGGGACTGTACAATGAGCAGTTCTTC
few TRBJ1-1 - TRBV5-6 CASSSDTATEAFF TGTGCCAGCAGCTCAGACACTGCCACTGAAGCTTTCTTT
- TRBJ2-7 TRBD2 TRBV27 CASSERERYEQYF TGTGCCAGCAGCGAGCGGGAACGGTACGAGCAGTACTTC
few TRBJ2-7 - TRBV5-6 CASSFQYEQYF TGTGCCAGCAGCTTCCAGTACGAGCAGTACTTC
- TRBJ2-1 TRBD1 TRBV5-1 CASSPGQDHNEQFF TGCGCCAGCAGCCCGGGACAGGATCACAATGAGCAGTTCTTC
- TRBJ2-5 TRBD1 TRBV30 CAWSVGTAQETQYF TGTGCCTGGAGTGTCGGGACAGCACAAGAGACCCAGTACTTC
- TRBJ2-1 TRBD1 TRBV5-1 CASSLVGQGARNEQFF TGCGCCAGCAGCTTGGTGGGACAGGGGGCTCGGAATGAGCAGTTCTTC
- TRBJ1-6 - TRBV2 CASSQQSSYNSPLHF TGTGCCAGCAGCCAACAGAGCTCCTATAATTCACCCCTCCACTTT
- TRBJ1-4 - TRBV19 CASSFPGQNNEKLFF TGTGCCAGTAGCTTCCCGGGACAAAATAATGAAAAACTGTTTTTT
- TRBJ2-5 TRBD1 TRBV11-3 CASSLGGTAKTQYF TGTGCCAGCAGCTTAGGAGGGACAGCAAAGACCCAGTACTTC
- TRBJ2-1 TRBD2 TRBV9 CASSPLAGSYNEQFF TGTGCCAGCAGCCCTCTAGCGGGCTCCTACAATGAGCAGTTCTTC
- TRBJ1-2 TRBD1 TRBV7-9 CASSLGQGGGYTF TGTGCCAGCAGCTTAGGACAGGGAGGCGGCTACACCTTC
once TRBJ2-1 - TRBV7-6 CASSLLQGGTYEQFF TGTGCCAGCAGCTTGTTACAGGGGGGGACCTATGAGCAGTTCTTC
- TRBJ1-5 TRBD1 TRBV6-1 CASSEGQFIKPQHF TGTGCCAGCAGTGAGGGACAGTTTATCAAGCCCCAGCATTTT
- TRBJ1-3 - TRBV7-2 CASSLQGLTGNTIYF TGTGCCAGCAGCCTACAGGGTCTTACTGGAAACACCATATATTTT
- TRBJ1-5 TRBD1 TRBV30 CAWSRGQGASNQPQHF TGTGCCTGGAGTCGGGGCCAGGGGGCAAGCAATCAGCCCCAGCATTTT
- TRBJ2-7 - TRBV15 CATSRGQGKQYF TGTGCCACCAGCAGAGGTCAGGGCAAGCAGTACTTC
- TRBJ1-5 TRBD1 TRBV2 CASTLRPGTGRGNQPQHF TGTGCCAGCACCTTACGACCCGGGACAGGAAGGGGCAATCAGCCCCAGCATTTT
- TRBJ1-2 TRBD1 TRBV28 CASSRPGTGELYGYTF TGTGCCAGCAGTCGCCCTGGGACAGGAGAACTCTATGGCTACACCTTC
- TRBJ1-5 TRBD1 TRBV20-1 CSASPARTGAQPQHF TGCAGTGCTAGTCCCGCCAGGACAGGGGCCCAGCCCCAGCATTTT
- TRBJ1-2 - TRBV28 CASTLQQGNYGYTF TGTGCCAGCACCTTACAACAGGGAAACTATGGCTACACCTTC
- TRBJ1-2 - TRBV27 CASSSGQAYGYTF TGTGCCAGCAGTTCGGGACAAGCCTATGGCTACACCTTC
- TRBJ1-2 TRBD1 TRBV7-3 CASSPQGIGGYTF TGTGCCAGCAGCCCACAGGGGATAGGGGGCTACACCTTC
- TRBJ1-1 TRBD1 TRBV5-1 CASSLTTGGTEAFF TGCGCCAGCAGCTTGACGACAGGGGGGACTGAAGCTTTCTTT
- TRBJ2-5 - TRBV29-1 CSAHVGLTETQYF TGCAGCGCCCACGTGGGGCTCACAGAGACCCAGTACTTC